The 8 T cell receptor beta chains below were found in one sample sequenced in a study of blood T cell repertoires in COVID-19. Libraries were prepared by immunoSEQ multiplex PCR; TCRdb keeps only in-frame clonotypes and omits some of them. The table lists under 200,000 clones, about 80% of them singletons. The sequencing input was peripheral blood. The receptors were gathered from a man in his sixties with acute or convalescent COVID-19.

The chain is built from TRBV9 and TRBJ2-1; 9 bases are shared with TRBD1. CDR3 length: 14 residues. V shed 7 bases, J shed 0 bases, and the junction held 2 bases outside the gene matches. Germline V gives CDR1 SGDLS, CDR2 YYNGEE. CDR3: CASGTGNSYNEQFF. The CDR3, as DNA: TGTGCCAGCGGGACAGGGAACTCCTACAATGAGCAGTTCTTC.

This clone was seen only a few times. J is TRBJ1-2 and V is TRBV5-4, with TRBD1 matching 9 bases. This CDR3 contains 15 residues. In germline, CDR1 is SGHNT, CDR2 YYREEE (reference sequence). V dropped 6 bases and J dropped 2; count of bases not matched to a gene: 8. CDR3 bases: TGTGCCAGCATAATACAGGGGGCGCCCAACTATGGCTACACCTTC. It is translated as CASIIQGAPNYGYTF.

In its sample, this clone was seen once. The chain carries TRBV5-1 and TRBJ2-2, with D perhaps TRBD1 (5 bases). The CDR3 has 13 amino acids. In germline, CDR1 is SGHRS, CDR2 YFSETQ. V was cut by 8 bases and J by 2 bases, with 10 bases left in between. The CDR3 DNA is TGCGCCAGTGGACACGATAACACCGGGGAGCTGTTTTTT. Its protein is CASGHDNTGELFF.

The rearrangement links TRBV6-5 to TRBJ2-7; D gene uncertain. From germline, CDR1 is MNHEY and CDR2 SVGAGI. Trimming pared 0 bases from V and 0 bases from J, leaving 9 bases between. CDR3 length: 15 residues. This CDR3 reads CASSYSRSHSYEQYF. The CDR3 coding sequence is TGTGCCAGCAGTTACTCGAGAAGTCACTCCTACGAGCAGTACTTC.

J is TRBJ1-2 and V is TRBV5-1; tentatively, D is TRBD1 (5 bases). Germline loops: CDR1 SGHRS, CDR2 YFSETQ. The CDR3 is 14 residues long. V was shortened by 0 bases and J by 0 bases, with 6 bases between the two germline ends. The CDR3 coding sequence is TGCGCCAGCAGCTTGGGACAGCCTAACTATGGCTACACCTTC. The encoded protein is CASSLGQPNYGYTF.

This chain joins TRBV7-9 and TRBJ2-7, with TRBD1 matching 9 bases. J was trimmed by 4 bases and V by 3 bases; bases with no gene match: 7. The CDR3 has 15 residues. Germline-derived CDR1 and CDR2 are SEHNR and FQNEAQ (reference sequence). This CDR3 reads CASSFSTGGVYEQYF. The CDR3 DNA reads as TGTGCCAGCAGCTTTAGTACAGGGGGCGTGTACGAGCAGTACTTC.

The chain links TRBV7-6 to TRBJ1-3; D gene ambiguous. The CDR3 loop spans 18 amino acids. Germline V CDR1 and CDR2: SGHVS, FNYEAQ. Deletions cut 5 bases from V and 4 bases from J, with 24 bases between. CDR3 sequence: CASSPRHALDSLGNTIYF. For the CDR3, the DNA is TGTGCCAGCAGCCCTCGACATGCCCTCGATTCTTTGGGAAACACCATATATTTT.

This clone has just a few counts. The chain carries TRBV30 and TRBJ1-6; D is perhaps TRBD1 (5 bases). Germline CDR1 reads GTSNPN; CDR2 reads SVGIG (reference sequence). The CDR3 runs 16 residues. V lost 6 bases and J 1 base, leaving 16 bases between the germline ends. Here the CDR3 reads CACSTQGTSYNSPLHF. CDR3 bases: TGTGCCTGTTCCACCCAGGGTACATCCTATAATTCACCCCTCCACTTT.